The 8 T cell receptor beta chains below come from one sample, sequenced in a study of OX40 agonist ivuxolimab in advanced cancers. Libraries were prepared by immunoSEQ multiplex PCR; TCRdb keeps only in-frame clonotypes and omits some of them. The sample lists some 98,000 clones, about 80% occurring once. Sequences were derived from CD4+ or CD8+ T cells sorted from blood, sampled in a trial of the OX40 agonist ivuxolimab. Receptors originate from an adult with an advanced solid tumor such as melanoma, head and neck, liver or kidney cancer.

This clone was seen only once. Other DNA sequences in this specimen translate into the identical CDR3. This chain joins TRBV9 and TRBJ1-4; 8 bases match TRBD1. V lost 0 bases and J lost 5; bases outside the gene matches: 0. The CDR3 contains 14 residues. The V gene's germline CDR1 is SGDLS and CDR2 YYNGEE. The CDR3 loop is CASSVGQGNEKLFF. The CDR3 DNA follows: TGTGCCAGCAGCGTAGGACAGGGGAATGAAAAACTGTTTTTT. The full variable domain, its missing parts supplied by reference TRBV9 and TRBJ1-4, is DSGVTQTPKHLITATGQRVTLRCSPRSGDLSVYWYQQSLDQGLQFLIQYYNGEERAKGNILERFSAQQFPDLHSELNLSSLELGDSALYFCASSVGQGNEKLFFGSGTQLSVL.

This chain uses TRBV5-6 with TRBJ1-4; D ambiguous. Trimming removed 4 bases from V and 8 bases from J, with 15 bases in between. This CDR3 comprises 14 residues. In germline, CDR1 is SGHDT, CDR2 YYEEEE. The CDR3 coding sequence is TGTGCCAGCAGCCCGGGCCAGACTGGAGAAAAACTGTTTTTT. It encodes CASSPGQTGEKLFF. The full variable domain, with the rest looked up from reference TRBV5-6 and TRBJ1-4, is DAGVTQSPTHLIKTRGQQVTLRCSPKSGHDTVSWYQQALGQGPQFIFQYYEEEERQRGNFPDRFSGHQFPNYSSELNVNALLLGDSALYLCASSPGQTGEKLFFGSGTQLSVL.

This chain connects TRBV2 to TRBJ2-1, with 9 bases that match TRBD1. CDR3 length: 15 amino acids. The ends lost 1 base at V and 12 bases at J; junction bases unmatched: 10. Germline-derived CDR1 and CDR2 are SNHLY and FYNNEI. CDR3 sequence (DNA): TGTGCCAGCAGTGAAGTGGGACAGGGAGTGAGGGGGCAGTTCTTC. The encoded protein is CASSEVGQGVRGQFF.

The chain recombines TRBV6-5 with TRBJ2-2, with a weak D call TRBD2 (6 bases). The CDR3 is 15 residues long. In germline, CDR1 is MNHEY, CDR2 SVGAGI. With 2 bases removed from V and 3 bases from J, the gap between germline ends came to 10 bases. The CDR3 region is CASSYQGGDTGELFF. CDR3 DNA sequence: TGTGCCAGCAGTTACCAAGGAGGGGACACCGGGGAGCTGTTTTTT.

The chain couples TRBV15 to TRBJ2-2, with TRBD1 matching 10 bases. Germline V gene lookup returns CDR1 LNHNV and CDR2 YYDKDF (reference sequence). Germline trimming cut 0 bases from V and 1 base from J; bases unmatched to any gene: 11. The CDR3 spans 20 residues. DNA for the CDR3: TGTGCCACCAGCAGAGACCTCCCGGACAGGGGGGGGTTGAACACCGGGGAGCTGTTTTTT. Protein sequence: CATSRDLPDRGGLNTGELFF. Drawing the rest from reference TRBV15 and TRBJ2-2, the complete variable domain is DAMVIQNPRYQVTQFGKPVTLSCSQTLNHNVMYWYQQKSSQAPKLLFHYYDKDFNNEADTPDNFQSRRPNTSFCFLDIRSPGLGDTAMYLCATSRDLPDRGGLNTGELFFGEGSRLTVL.

The genes are TRBV6-5 and TRBJ2-1, with D perhaps matching TRBD1 (6 bases). V lost 6 bases to trimming and J lost 5 bases, with 11 bases between them. CDR3 length equals 13 residues. CDR1 MNHEY and CDR2 SVGAGI come from the germline V gene. CDR3 nucleotides: TGTGCCAGCAGAAAGACAGGACACAATGAGCAGTTCTTC. Its protein is CASRKTGHNEQFF.

This clone has just a few counts. The chain combines TRBV14 with TRBJ1-2, with D possibly being TRBD1 (5 bases). V shed 4 bases and J shed 4 bases, with 13 bases lying between them. The CDR3 runs 14 residues. Germline V gene lookup returns CDR1 SGHDN and CDR2 FVKESK. CDR3 in amino acids: CASSRDGLSYGYTF. DNA of the CDR3: TGTGCCAGCAGCCGGGACGGTTTAAGCTATGGCTACACCTTC. Full variable domain (outside the CDR3, taken from reference TRBV14 and TRBJ1-2): EAGVTQFPSHSVIEKGQTVTLRCDPISGHDNLYWYRRVMGKEIKFLLHFVKESKQDESGMPNNRFLAERTGGTYSTLKVQPAELEDSGVYFCASSRDGLSYGYTFGSGTRLTVV.

The chain links TRBV29-1 to TRBJ1-2; D unclear. V was shortened by 0 bases and J by 3 bases, with 14 bases between the two germline ends. This CDR3 has 15 amino acids. Germline-derived CDR1 and CDR2 are SQVTM and ANQGSEA. The CDR3 sequence is CSVEDRGVWDYGYTF. The CDR3 nucleotides are TGCAGCGTTGAAGATCGTGGGGTCTGGGACTATGGCTACACCTTC.